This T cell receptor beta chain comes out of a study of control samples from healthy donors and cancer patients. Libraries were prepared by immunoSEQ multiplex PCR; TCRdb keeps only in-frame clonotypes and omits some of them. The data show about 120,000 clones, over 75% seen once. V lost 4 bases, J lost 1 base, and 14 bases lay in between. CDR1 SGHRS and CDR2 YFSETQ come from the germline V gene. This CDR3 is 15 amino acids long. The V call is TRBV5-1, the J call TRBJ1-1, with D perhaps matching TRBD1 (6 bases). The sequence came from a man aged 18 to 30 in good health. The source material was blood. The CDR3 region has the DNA TGCGCCAGCAGCGAAAGGGGGGCTGGGAACACTGAAGCTTTCTTT. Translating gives CASSERGAGNTEAFF.